A selection of T cell receptor beta chains follows, all from one sample in a study of blood T cell repertoires in COVID-19. The method was immunoSEQ multiplex PCR; TCRdb's version includes in-frame clones alone and lacks a portion of them. The table includes 200,000 or so clones, about 87% detected once. Sequences were obtained from peripheral blood. These receptors were obtained from a man in his 70s with acute or convalescent COVID-19. The CDR3 runs from the conserved cysteine through the conserved F or W. Each record gives: D gene, V gene, J gene, clone size, CDR3 DNA, CDR3 protein. A D gene is named only where the DNA matches it firmly. Not every row has a clone size; where given, it reads once, few, many or a size class.

TRBD1,TRBV5-1,TRBJ1-1,NA,TGCGCCAGCAGCTCTTCTTCCCCAGGGGGAAGTGAAGCTTTCTTT,CASSSSSPGGSEAFF
NA,TRBV5-6,TRBJ2-1,NA,TGTGCCAGCAGCTTGTCAGGGAACAATGAGCAGTTCTTC,CASSLSGNNEQFF
NA,TRBV29-1,TRBJ2-6,NA,TGCAGCGTTTCGACAAGTGGGGCCAACGTCCTGACTTTC,CSVSTSGANVLTF
TRBD1,TRBV2,TRBJ2-1,NA,TGTGCCAGCAGTGCGGACAGGGGGCTGAATGAGCAGTTCTTC,CASSADRGLNEQFF
TRBD1,TRBV5-1,TRBJ2-2,NA,TGCGCCAGCAGCCCACCTACCGGGACAGGGACCGGGGAGCTGTTTTTT,CASSPPTGTGTGELFF
TRBD1,TRBV7-2,TRBJ1-2,NA,TGTGCCAGCAGAGCTGACAGGGGCGGTGGCTACACCTTC,CASRADRGGGYTF
NA,TRBV14,TRBJ2-5,NA,TGTGCCAGCAGCCAACCCTCGGGTCCGCAAGAGACCCAGTACTTC,CASSQPSGPQETQYF
TRBD2,TRBV7-3,TRBJ2-1,NA,TGTGCCAGCAGCTTGTGGGGAAGTCCTAGCGGGAACAATGAGCAGTTCTTC,CASSLWGSPSGNNEQFF
NA,TRBV19,TRBJ2-7,NA,TGTGCCAGTAGTTCAAGCGGGGCAGGGGAGTCCTACGAGCAGTACTTC,CASSSSGAGESYEQYF
NA,TRBV11-2,TRBJ2-3,NA,TGTGCCAGCAGCTTAGATCGTCTCACAGATACGCAGTATTTT,CASSLDRLTDTQYF
TRBD1,TRBV11-2,TRBJ2-3,NA,TGTGCCAGCAGCTTAGGGTCGGGACAGACGCAGTATTTT,CASSLGSGQTQYF
TRBD1,TRBV2,TRBJ2-5,NA,TGTGCCAGCAGTTACCAGGGGGCGCAGTACTTC,CASSYQGAQYF
NA,TRBV18,TRBJ1-2,NA,TGTGCCAGCTCACCAGCTGGAGGGAACTATGGCTACACCTTC,CASSPAGGNYGYTF
NA,TRBV9,TRBJ1-1,NA,TGTGCCAGCAGCGTAGGGCACAGGAACACTGAAGCTTTCTTT,CASSVGHRNTEAFF
NA,TRBV5-6,TRBJ2-2,once,TGTGCCAGCAGCCTGGGACTCACGAACACCGGGGAGCTGTTTTTT,CASSLGLTNTGELFF
TRBD1,TRBV7-8,TRBJ2-7,NA,TGTGCCAGCAGCCTTGGGACAGTCAACTACGAGCAGTACTTC,CASSLGTVNYEQYF
NA,TRBV9,TRBJ2-1,NA,TGTGCCAGCAGCCCTCGGGGCTACAATGAGCAGTTCTTC,CASSPRGYNEQFF
NA,TRBV27,TRBJ2-7,NA,TGTGCCAGCAGTTTATCTTTAGGCCAGGCCTCCTACGAGCAGTACTTC,CASSLSLGQASYEQYF
NA,TRBV5-1,TRBJ2-1,NA,TGCGCCAGCAGCTATTCGACAGATAACAATGAGCAGTTCTTC,CASSYSTDNNEQFF
NA,TRBV28,TRBJ2-7,once,TGTGCCAGCAGTTCCCCAAATTCCTACGAGCAGTACTTC,CASSSPNSYEQYF
TRBD2,TRBV11-3,TRBJ2-1,NA,TGTGCCAGCAGCCCGGCTAGCGGGCCATACAATGAGCAGTTCTTC,CASSPASGPYNEQFF
TRBD1,TRBV19,TRBJ1-5,NA,TGTGCCAGTAAATTCCGGGACAGGGCCCACCAGCCCCAGCATTTT,CASKFRDRAHQPQHF